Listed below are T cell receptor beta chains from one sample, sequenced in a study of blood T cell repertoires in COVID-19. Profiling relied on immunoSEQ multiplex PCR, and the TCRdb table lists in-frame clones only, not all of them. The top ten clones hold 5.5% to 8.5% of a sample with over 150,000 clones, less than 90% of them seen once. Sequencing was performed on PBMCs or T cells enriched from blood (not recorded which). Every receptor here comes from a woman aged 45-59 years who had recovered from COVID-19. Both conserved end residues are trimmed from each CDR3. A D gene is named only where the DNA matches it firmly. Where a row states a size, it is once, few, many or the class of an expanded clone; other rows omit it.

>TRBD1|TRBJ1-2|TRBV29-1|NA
SVVAGTGGGYGYT
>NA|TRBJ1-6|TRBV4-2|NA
ASSQVPGTADNSPLH
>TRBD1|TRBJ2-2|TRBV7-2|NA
ASSWGDRLSGELF
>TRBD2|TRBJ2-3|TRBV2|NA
ASSDREGRTDTQY
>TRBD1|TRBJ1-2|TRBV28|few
ASSPQIRQGGYT
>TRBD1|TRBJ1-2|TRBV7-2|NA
ASSPTWTGIYGYT
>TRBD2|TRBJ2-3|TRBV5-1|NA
ASSLSRLAGGPRDTQY
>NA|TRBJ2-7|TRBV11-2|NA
ASSLFGYEQY
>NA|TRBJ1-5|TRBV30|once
AWSDDTNQPQH
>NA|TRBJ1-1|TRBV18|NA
ASSSQGGLGMNTEAF
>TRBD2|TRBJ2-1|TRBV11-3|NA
ASSSGLAVFSSYNEQF
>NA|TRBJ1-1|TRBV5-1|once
ASSLANLRQLNTEAF
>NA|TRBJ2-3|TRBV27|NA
ASSLERGRSSYTQY
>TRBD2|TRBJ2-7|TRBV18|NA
ASSPGLAVYEQY
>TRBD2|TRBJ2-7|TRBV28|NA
ASSGLASRDYYEQY
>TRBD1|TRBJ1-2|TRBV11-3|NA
ASSLTGGLGYT
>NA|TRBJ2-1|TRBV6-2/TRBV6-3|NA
ASRYPGTSKNEQF
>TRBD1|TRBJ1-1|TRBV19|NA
ASSIAPDRVNTEAF
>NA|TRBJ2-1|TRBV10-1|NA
ASSESAFREQF
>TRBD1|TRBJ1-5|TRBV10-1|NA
ATRQGRSNQPQH
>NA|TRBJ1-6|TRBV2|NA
ASTPQGSPLH
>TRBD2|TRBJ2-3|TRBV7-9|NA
ASSLGTGGPDTQY
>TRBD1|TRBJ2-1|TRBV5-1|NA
ASSSTGTGINEQF